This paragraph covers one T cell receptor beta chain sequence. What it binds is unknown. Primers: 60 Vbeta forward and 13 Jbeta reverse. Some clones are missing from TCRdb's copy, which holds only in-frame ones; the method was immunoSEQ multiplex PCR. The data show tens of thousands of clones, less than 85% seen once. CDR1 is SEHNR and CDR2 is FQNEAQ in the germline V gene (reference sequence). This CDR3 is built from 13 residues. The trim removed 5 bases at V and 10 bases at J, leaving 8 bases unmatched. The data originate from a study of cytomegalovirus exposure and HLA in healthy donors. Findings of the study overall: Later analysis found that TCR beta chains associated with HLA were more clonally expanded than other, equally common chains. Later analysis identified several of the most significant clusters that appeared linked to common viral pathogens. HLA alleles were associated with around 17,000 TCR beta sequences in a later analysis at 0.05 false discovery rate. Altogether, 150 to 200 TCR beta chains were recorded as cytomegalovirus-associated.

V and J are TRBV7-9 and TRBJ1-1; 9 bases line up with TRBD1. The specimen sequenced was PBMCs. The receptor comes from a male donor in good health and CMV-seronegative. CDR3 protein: CASSQTGGVGAFF. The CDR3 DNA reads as TGTGCCAGCAGCCAAACAGGGGGCGTTGGAGCTTTCTTT.